This section outlines one TCR beta chain sequence together with its context. Its antigen remains unidentified. Thawed PBMCs were FACS-sorted into unstimulated CD4+CD25+CD127- regulatory T cells, CD4+CD25- non-regulatory cells, CD4 and CD8 cells. The data stem from a study of Tregs in tolerant kidney transplant recipients. Study outcomes and limitations: Nucleotide sequences could not be compared across some patients' samples due to primer changes. The small number of patients limits these findings pending further validation. Tolerant patients' donor-specific Tregs expanded beyond overall Tregs, suggesting antigen-driven growth.

CDR1 and CDR2 from the germline V gene are MNHEY and SVGAGI. The CDR3 is 12 residues long. The V and J ends lost 6 bases and 6 bases, in that order; junction bases with no gene match: 4. Sequencing used immunoSEQ multiplex PCR; TCRdb keeps in-frame clones, though not all of them. The table shows around 75,000 clones, with around 90% occurring only once. This specimen was CD4+ T cells from blood, taken before the transplant. The genes are TRBV6-5 and TRBJ2-7; 8 bases are a match to TRBD1. The TCR sequence derives from a human donor who received a combined kidney and bone marrow transplant. The CDR3 bases are TGTGCCAGCAGATCCACAGGGGGCGAGCAGTACTTC. This sequence encodes CASRSTGGEQYF.